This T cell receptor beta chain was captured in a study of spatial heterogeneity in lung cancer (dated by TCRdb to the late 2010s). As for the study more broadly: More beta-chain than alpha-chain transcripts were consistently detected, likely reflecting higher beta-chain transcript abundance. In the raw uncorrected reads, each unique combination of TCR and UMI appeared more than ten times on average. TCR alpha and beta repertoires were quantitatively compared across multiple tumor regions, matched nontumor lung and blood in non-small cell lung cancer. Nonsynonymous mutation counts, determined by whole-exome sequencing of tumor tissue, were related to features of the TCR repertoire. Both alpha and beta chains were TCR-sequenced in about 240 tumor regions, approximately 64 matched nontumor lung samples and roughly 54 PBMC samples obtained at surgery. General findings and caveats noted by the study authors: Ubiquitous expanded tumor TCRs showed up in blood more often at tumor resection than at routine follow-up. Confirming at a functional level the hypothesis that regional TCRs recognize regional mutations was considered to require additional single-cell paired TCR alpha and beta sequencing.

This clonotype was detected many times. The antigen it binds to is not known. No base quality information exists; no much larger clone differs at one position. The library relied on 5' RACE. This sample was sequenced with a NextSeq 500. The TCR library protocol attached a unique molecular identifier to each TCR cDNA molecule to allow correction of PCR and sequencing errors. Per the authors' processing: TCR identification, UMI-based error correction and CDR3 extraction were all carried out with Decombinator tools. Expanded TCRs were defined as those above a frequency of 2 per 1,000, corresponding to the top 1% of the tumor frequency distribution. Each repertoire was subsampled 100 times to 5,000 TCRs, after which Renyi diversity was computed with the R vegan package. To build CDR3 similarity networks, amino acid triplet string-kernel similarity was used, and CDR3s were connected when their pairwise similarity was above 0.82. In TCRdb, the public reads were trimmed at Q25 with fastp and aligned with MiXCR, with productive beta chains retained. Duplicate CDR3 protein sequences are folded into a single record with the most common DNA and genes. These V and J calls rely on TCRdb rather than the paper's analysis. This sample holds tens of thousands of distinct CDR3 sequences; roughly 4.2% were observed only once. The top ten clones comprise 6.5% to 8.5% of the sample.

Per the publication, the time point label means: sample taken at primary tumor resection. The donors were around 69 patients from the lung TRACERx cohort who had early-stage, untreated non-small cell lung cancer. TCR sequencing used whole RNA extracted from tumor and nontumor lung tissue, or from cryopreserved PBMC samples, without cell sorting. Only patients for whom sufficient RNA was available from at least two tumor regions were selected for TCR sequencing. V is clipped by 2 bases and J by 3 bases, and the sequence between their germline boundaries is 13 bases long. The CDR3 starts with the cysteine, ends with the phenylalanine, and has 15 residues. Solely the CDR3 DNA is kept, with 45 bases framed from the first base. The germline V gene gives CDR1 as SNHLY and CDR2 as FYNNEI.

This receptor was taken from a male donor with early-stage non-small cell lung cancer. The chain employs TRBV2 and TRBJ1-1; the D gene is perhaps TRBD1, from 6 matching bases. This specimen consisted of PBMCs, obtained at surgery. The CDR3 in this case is CASSELGQRDTEAFF. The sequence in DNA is TGTGCCAGCAGTGAACTTGGACAGAGGGACACTGAAGCTTTCTTT. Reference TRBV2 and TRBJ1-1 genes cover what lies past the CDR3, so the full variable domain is EPEVTQTPSHQVTQMGQEVILRCVPISNHLYFYWYRQILGQKVEFLVSFYNNEISEKSEIFDDQFSVERPDGSNFTLKIRSTKLEDSAMYFCASSELGQRDTEAFFGQGTRLTVV.